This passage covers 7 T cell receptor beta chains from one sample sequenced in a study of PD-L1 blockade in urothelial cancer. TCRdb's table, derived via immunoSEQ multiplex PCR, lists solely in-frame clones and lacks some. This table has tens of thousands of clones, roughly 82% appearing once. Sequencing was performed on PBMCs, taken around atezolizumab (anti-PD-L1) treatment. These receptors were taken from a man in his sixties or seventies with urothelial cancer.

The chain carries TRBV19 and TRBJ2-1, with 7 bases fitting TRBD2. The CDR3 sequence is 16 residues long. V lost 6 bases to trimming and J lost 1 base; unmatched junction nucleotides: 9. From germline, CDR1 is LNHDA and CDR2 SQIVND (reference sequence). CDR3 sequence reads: CASSPRKAGSYNEQFF. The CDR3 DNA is TGTGCCAGTAGCCCCCGCAAAGCGGGGTCCTACAATGAGCAGTTCTTC.

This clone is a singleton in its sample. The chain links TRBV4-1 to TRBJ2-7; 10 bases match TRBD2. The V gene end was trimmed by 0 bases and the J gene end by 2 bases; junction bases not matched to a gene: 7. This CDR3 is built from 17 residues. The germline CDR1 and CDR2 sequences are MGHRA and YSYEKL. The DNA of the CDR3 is TGCGCCAGCAGCCAAGATCAGAGCGGGAGGGCCCCCTACGAGCAGTACTTC. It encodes CASSQDQSGRAPYEQYF.

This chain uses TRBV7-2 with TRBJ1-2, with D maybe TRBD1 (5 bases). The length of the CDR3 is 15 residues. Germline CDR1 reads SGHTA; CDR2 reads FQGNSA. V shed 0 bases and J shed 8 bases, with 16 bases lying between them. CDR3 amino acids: CASSLALGGGRGYTF. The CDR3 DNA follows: TGTGCCAGCAGCTTAGCCCTCGGGGGGGGTAGAGGCTACACCTTC.

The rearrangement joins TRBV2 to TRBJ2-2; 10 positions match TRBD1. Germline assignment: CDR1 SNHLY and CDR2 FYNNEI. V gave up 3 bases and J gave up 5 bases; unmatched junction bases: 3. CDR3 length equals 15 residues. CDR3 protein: CASSEGQGRTGELFF. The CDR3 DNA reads TGTGCCAGCAGTGAGGGACAGGGGCGGACCGGGGAGCTGTTTTTT.

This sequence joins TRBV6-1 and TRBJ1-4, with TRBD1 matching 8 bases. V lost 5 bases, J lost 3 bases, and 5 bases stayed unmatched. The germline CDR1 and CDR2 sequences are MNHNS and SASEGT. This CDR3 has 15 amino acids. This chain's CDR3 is CASSLRQGSNEKLFF. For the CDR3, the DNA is TGTGCCAGCAGTCTCCGACAGGGGTCTAATGAAAAACTGTTTTTT.

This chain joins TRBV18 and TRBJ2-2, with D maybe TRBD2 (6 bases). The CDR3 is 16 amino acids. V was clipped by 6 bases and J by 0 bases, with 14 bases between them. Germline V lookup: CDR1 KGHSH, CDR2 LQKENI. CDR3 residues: CASSRPTGANTGELFF. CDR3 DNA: TGTGCCAGCTCCCGCCCGACGGGGGCGAACACCGGGGAGCTGTTTTTT.

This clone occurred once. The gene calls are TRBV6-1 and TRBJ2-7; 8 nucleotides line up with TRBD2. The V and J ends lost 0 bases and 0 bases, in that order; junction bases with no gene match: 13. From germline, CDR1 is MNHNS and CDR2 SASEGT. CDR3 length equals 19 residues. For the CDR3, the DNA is TGTGCCAGCAGTGAAGCGCCCTTCTTTAGCGGGGTGTACTCCTACGAGCAGTACTTC. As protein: CASSEAPFFSGVYSYEQYF.